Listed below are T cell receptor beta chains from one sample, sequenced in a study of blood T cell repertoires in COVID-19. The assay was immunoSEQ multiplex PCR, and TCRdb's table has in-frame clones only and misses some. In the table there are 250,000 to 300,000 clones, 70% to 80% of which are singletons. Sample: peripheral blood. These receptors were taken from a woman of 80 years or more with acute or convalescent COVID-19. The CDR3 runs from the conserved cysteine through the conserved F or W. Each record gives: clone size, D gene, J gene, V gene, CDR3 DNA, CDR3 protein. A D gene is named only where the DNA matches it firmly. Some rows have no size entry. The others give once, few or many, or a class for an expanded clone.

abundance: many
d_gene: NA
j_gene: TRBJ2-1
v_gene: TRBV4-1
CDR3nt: TGCGCCAGCAGCCACACCTCAGGCAGGTTAGGCAATGAGCAGTTCTTC
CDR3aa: CASSHTSGRLGNEQFF

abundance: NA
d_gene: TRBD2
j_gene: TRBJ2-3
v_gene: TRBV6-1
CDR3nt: TGTGCCAGCAGTGAACTAGCGGGAGACACAGATACGCAGTATTTT
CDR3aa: CASSELAGDTDTQYF

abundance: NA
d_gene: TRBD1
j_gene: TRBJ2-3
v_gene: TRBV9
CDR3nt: TGTGCCAGCAGCGCAGGACAGGGGGACACAGATACGCAGTATTTT
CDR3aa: CASSAGQGDTDTQYF

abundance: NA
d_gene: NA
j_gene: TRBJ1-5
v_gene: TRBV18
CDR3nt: TGTGCCAGCTCGCAGAACCAGGGGAGCAATCAGCCCCAGCATTTT
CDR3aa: CASSQNQGSNQPQHF

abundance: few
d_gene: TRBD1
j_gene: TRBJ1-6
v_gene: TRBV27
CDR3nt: TGTGCCAGCAGGGGGGGACAGAAGAATTCACCCCTCCACTTT
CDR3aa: CASRGGQKNSPLHF

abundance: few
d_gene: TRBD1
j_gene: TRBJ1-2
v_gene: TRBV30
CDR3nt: TGTGCCTCCTCAGGGGGCGCGATGTCGATCGCAACCTTC
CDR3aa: CASSGGAMSIATF

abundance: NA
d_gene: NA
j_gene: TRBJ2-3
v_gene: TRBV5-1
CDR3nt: TGCGCCAGCAGCTTGTCCGGGGTTGGGCCCACAGATACGCAGTATTTT
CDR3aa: CASSLSGVGPTDTQYF

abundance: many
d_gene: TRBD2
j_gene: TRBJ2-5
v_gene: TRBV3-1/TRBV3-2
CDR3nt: TGTGCCAGCAGCCAAGATTGGGCGGGAGGTGGGGAGACCCAGTACTTC
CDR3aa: CASSQDWAGGGETQYF

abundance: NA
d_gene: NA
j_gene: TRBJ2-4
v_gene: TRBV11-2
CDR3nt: TGTGCCAGCAGCCCCCGGGTCTTAGCCAAAAACATTCAGTACTTC
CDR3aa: CASSPRVLAKNIQYF

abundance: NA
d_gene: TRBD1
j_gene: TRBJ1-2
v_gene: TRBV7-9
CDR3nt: TGTGCCAGCAGCATGGGACAGCAAAGCTATGGCTACACCTTC
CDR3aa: CASSMGQQSYGYTF

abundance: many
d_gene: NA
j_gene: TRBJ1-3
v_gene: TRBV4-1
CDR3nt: TGCGCCAGCAGCTTGGACAGCTCTGGAAACACCATATATTTT
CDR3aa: CASSLDSSGNTIYF

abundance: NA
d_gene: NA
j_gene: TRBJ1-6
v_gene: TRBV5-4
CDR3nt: TGTGCCAGCAGCTTGCAGGGCACCTATAATTCACCCCTCCACTTT
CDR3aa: CASSLQGTYNSPLHF

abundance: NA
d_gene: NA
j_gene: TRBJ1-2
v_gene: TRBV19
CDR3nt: TGTGCCAGTAGTAGTCTCTCAGGGTTAGGCTACACCTTC
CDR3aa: CASSSLSGLGYTF

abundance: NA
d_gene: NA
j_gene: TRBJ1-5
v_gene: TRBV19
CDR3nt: TGTGCCAGTAGCCGGACTCGGGAGCCCCAGCATTTT
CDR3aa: CASSRTREPQHF

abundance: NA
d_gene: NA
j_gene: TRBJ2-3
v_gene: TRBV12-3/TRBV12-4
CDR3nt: TGTGCCAGCAGCGACTGGCGCACAGATACGCAGTATTTT
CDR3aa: CASSDWRTDTQYF

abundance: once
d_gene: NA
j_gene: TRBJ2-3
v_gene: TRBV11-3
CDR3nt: TGTGCCAGCAGCTCCGGGACTTTGGGCACAGATACGCAGTATTTT
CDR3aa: CASSSGTLGTDTQYF

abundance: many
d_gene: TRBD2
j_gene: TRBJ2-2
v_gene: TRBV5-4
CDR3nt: TGTGCCAGCAGTTCCGGGACTAGCGGGAGGGCGTTGACCGGGGAGCTGTTTTTT
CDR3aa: CASSSGTSGRALTGELFF

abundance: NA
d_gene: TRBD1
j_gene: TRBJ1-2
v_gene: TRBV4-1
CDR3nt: TGCGCCAGCAGCCAAAAGGGACAGCCTGGCAGAATTAACTATGGCTACACCTTC
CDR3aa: CASSQKGQPGRINYGYTF

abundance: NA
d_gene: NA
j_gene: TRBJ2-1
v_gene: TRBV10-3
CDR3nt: TGTGCGGCTAGCGTTGCCAATGAGCAGTTCTTC
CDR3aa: CAASVANEQFF

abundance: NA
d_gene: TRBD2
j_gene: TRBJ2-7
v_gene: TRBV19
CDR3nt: TGTGCCAGTAGTATCGCGGCTAGCGGGAGCCCCTCCTACGAGCAGTACTTC
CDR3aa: CASSIAASGSPSYEQYF

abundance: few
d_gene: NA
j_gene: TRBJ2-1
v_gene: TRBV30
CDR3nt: TGTGCCTGTTTGTCCGTCAATGAGCAGTTCTTC
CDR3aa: CACLSVNEQFF

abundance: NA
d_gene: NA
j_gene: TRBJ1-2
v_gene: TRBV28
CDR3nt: TGTGCCAGCAGCTTCGGACAGTCTTATGGCTACACCTTC
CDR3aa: CASSFGQSYGYTF

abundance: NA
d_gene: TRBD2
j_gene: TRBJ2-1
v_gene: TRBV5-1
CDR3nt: TGCGCCAGCAGCCGAGCCGGACTAGCGGAGTACAATGAGCAGTTCTTC
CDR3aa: CASSRAGLAEYNEQFF

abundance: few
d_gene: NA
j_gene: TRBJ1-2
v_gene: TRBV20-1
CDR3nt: TGCAGTGCTAGTGACCCCCGAGCAGGGGATGGCTACACCTTC
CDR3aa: CSASDPRAGDGYTF

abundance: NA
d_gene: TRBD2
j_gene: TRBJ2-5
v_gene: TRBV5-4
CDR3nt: TGTGCCAGCAGGCCAGGGGGGACTAGCGAGTACCAAGAGACCCAGTACTTC
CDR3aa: CASRPGGTSEYQETQYF

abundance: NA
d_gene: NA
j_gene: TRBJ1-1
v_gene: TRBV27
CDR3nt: TGTGCCAGCAGTCGCAGACAGAACACTGAAGCTTTCTTT
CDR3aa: CASSRRQNTEAFF

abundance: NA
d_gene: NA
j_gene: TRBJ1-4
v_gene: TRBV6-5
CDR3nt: TGTGCCAGCAGCCCCCAGGGGATGGGTGAAAAACTGTTTTTT
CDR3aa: CASSPQGMGEKLFF

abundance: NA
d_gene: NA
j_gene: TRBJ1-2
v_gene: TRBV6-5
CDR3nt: TGTGCCAGCACCAAGAGGCAGCGTTATGGCTACACCTTC
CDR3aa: CASTKRQRYGYTF

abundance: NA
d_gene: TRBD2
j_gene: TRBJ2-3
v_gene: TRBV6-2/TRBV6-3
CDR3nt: TGTGCCAGCAGTTCGACTAGCGGGGGGGCCCTGGGTACGCAGTATTTT
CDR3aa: CASSSTSGGALGTQYF

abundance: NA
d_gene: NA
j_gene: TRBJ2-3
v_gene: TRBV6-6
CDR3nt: TGTGCCAGCAGAGCAGGTAGAAGCACAGATACGCAGTATTTT
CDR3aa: CASRAGRSTDTQYF

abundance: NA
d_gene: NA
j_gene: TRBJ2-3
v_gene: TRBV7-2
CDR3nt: TGTGCCAGCAGCTTAAGGGAGTTCCTGGCAGATACGCAGTATTTT
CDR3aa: CASSLREFLADTQYF

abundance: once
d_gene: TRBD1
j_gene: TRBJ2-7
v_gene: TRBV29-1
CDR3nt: TGCAGCACTTCGCCCGGGACAGGGACCTACGAGCAGTACTTC
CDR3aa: CSTSPGTGTYEQYF

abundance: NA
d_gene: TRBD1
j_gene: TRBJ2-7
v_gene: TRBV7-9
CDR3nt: TGTTCCCGGGGAGTCAGGGGGCTGAACGAGCAGTACTTC
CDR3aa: CSRGVRGLNEQYF

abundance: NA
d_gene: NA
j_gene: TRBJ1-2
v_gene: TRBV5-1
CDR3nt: TGCGCCAGCAGCTTGGGAGAGGGCTATGGCTACACCTTC
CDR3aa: CASSLGEGYGYTF

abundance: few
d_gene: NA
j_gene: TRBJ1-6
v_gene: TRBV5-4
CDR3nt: TGTGCCAGCAGCCGGAATATACCGGGGTCCTTTAATTCACCCCTCCACTTT
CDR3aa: CASSRNIPGSFNSPLHF

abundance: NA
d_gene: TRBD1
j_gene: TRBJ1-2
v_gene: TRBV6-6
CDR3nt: TGTGCCAGCAGTTATGGGGACAGGGATGGCGGCTACACCTTC
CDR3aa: CASSYGDRDGGYTF